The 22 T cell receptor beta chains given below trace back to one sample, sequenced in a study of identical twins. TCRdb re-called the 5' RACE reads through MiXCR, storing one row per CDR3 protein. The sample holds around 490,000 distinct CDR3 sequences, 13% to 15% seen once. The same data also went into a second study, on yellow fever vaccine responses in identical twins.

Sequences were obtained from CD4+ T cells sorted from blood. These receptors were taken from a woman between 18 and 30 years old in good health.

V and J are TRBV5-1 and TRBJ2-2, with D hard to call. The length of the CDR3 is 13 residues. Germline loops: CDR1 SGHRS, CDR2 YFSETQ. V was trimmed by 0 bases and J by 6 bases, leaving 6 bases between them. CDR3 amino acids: CASSLGAAGELFF. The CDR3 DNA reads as TGCGCCAGCAGCTTGGGGGCTGCCGGGGAGCTGTTTTTT.

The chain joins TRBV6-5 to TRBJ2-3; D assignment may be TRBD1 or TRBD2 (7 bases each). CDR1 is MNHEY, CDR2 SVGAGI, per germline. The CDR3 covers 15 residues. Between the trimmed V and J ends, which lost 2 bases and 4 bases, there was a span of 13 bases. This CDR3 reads CASSYGRGRADTQYF. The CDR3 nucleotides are TGTGCCAGCAGTTACGGCAGGGGGAGGGCAGATACGCAGTATTTT.

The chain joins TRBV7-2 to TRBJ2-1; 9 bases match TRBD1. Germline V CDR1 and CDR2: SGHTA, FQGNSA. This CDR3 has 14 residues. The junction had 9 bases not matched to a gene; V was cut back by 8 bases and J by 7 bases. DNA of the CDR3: TGTGCCAGCGGTATGACAGGGGGGATTAATGAGCAGTTCTTC. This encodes CASGMTGGINEQFF.

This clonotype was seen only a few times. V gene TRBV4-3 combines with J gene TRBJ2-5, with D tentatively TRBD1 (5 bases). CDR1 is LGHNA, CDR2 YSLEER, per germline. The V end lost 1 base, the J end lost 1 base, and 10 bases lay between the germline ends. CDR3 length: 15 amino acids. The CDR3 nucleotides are TGCGCCAGCAGCCAAGTAGGCCAGGGCCAAGAGACCCAGTACTTC. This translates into CASSQVGQGQETQYF.

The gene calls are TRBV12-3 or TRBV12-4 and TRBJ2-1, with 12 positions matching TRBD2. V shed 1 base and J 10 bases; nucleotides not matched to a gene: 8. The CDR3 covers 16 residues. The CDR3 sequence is CASSLGLAGGGEEQFF. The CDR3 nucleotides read TGTGCCAGCAGTTTAGGGCTAGCGGGAGGGGGCGAAGAGCAGTTCTTC.

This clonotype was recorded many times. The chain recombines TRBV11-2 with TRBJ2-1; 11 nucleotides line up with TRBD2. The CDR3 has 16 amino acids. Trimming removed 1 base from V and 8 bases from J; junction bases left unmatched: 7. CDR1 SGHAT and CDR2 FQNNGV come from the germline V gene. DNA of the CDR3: TGTGCCAGCAGCTTAGGTATCCTAGCGGGAGGAGATGAGCAGTTCTTC. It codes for CASSLGILAGGDEQFF.

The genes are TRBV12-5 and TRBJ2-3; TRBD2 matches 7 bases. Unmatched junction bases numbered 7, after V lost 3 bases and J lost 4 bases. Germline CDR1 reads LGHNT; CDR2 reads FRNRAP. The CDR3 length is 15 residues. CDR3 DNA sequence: TGTGCTAGTGGTTTTGGAAGCGGGGTACCAGATACGCAGTATTTT. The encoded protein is CASGFGSGVPDTQYF.

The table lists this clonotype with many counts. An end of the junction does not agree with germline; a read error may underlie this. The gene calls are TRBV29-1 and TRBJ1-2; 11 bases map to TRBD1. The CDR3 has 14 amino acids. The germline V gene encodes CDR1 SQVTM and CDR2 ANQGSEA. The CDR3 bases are TGCAGCGTTGGAGCTGGTCGGACAGGGGGCCCTACCTACTTC. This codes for CSVGAGRTGGPTYF.

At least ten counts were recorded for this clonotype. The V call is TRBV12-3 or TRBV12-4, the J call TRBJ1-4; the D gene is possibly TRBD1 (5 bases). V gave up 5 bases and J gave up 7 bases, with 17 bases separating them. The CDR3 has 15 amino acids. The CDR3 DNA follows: TGTGCCAGCAGTACGGAACTGGGGGGGGGTGAAAAACTGTTTTTT. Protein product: CASSTELGGGEKLFF.

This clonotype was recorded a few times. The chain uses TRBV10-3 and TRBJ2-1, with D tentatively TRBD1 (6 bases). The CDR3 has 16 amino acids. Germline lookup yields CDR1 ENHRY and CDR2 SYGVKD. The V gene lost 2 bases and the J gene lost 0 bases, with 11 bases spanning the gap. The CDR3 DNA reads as TGTGCCATCAGTGAGCCTTGGACAGTCTCCTACAATGAGCAGTTCTTC. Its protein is CAISEPWTVSYNEQFF.

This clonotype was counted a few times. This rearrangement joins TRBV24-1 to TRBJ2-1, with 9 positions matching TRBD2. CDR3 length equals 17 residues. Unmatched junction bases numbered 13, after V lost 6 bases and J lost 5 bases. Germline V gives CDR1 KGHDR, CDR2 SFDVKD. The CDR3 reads CATSSSSSGITNNEQFF. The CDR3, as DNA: TGTGCCACCAGTTCATCCTCTAGCGGGATCACTAACAATGAGCAGTTCTTC.

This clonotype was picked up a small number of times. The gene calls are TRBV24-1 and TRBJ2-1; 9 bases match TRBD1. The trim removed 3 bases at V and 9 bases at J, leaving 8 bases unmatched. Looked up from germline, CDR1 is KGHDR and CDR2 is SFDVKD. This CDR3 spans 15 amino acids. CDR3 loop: CATSDRDRVGGEQFF. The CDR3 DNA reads TGTGCCACCAGTGATCGGGACAGGGTTGGGGGTGAGCAGTTCTTC.

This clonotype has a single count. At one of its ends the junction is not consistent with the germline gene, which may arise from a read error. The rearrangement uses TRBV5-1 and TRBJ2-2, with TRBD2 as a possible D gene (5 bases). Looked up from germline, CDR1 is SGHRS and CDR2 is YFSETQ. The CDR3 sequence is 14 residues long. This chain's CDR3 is CASSLRANTGELSF. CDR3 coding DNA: TGCGCCAGCAGCTTGCGGGCCAACACCGGGGAGCTGTCTTTT. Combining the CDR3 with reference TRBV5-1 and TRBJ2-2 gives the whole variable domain KAGVTQTPRYLIKTRGQQVTLSCSPISGHRSVSWYQQTPGQGLQFLFEYFSETQRNKGNFPGRFSGRQFSNSRSEMNVSTLELGDSALYLCASSLRANTGELSFGEGSRLTVL.

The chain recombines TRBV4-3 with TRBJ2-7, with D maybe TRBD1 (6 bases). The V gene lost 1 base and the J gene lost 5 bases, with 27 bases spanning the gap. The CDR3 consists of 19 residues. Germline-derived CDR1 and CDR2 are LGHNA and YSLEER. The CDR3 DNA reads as TGCGCCAGCAGCCAAGCCCGTTTCTCTTCCGGGACACATTTCGACGAGCAGTACTTC. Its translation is CASSQARFSSGTHFDEQYF.

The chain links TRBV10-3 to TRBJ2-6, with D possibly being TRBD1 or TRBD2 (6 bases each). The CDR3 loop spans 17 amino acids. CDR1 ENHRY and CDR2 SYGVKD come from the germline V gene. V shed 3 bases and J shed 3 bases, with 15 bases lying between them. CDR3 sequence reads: CAISELTGAGGANVLTF. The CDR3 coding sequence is TGTGCCATCAGTGAACTCACGGGGGCTGGTGGGGCCAACGTCCTGACTTTC.

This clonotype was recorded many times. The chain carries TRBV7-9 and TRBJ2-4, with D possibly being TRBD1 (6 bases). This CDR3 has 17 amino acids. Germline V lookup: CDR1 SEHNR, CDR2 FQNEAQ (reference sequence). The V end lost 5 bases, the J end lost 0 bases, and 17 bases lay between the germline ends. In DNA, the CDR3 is TGTGCCAGCAGCGAAACAGGGAAAAAGTTAGCCAAAAACATTCAGTACTTC. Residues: CASSETGKKLAKNIQYF.

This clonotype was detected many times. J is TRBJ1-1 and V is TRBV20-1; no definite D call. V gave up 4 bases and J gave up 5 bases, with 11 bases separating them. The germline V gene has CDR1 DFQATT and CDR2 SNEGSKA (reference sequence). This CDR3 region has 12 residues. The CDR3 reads CSAMWQETEAFF. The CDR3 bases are TGCAGTGCTATGTGGCAGGAGACTGAAGCTTTCTTT.

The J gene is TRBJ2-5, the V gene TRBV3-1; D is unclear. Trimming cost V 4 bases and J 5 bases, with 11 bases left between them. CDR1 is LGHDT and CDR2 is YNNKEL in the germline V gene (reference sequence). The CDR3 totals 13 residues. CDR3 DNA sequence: TGTGCCAGCAGCCCCAGTGCCAGCGAGACCCAGTACTTC. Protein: CASSPSASETQYF.

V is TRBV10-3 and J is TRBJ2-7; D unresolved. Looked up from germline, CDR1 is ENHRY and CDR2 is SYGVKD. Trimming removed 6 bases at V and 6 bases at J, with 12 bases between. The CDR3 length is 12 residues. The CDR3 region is CAISPDTSEQYF. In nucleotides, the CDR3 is TGTGCCATCAGCCCCGATACCAGCGAGCAGTACTTC.

For the CDR3, the DNA is TGTGCCAGCAGCGTGCTAGCGGAGGGGAACACCGGGGAGCTGTTTTTT. It specifies CASSVLAEGNTGELFF. V gene TRBV9 combines with J gene TRBJ2-2; 7 bases match TRBD2. Looked up from germline, CDR1 is SGDLS and CDR2 is YYNGEE. Germline trimming cut 2 bases from V and 1 base from J; bases unmatched to any gene: 5. The CDR3 extends over 16 amino acids.

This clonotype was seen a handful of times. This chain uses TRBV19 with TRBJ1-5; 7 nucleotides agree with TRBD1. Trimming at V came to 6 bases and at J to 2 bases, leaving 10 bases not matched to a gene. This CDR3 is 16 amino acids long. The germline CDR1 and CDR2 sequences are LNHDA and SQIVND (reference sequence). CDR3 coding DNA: TGTGCCAGTAGAACTGACAGGGCCGGAGGCAATCAGCCCCAGCATTTT. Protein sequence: CASRTDRAGGNQPQHF.

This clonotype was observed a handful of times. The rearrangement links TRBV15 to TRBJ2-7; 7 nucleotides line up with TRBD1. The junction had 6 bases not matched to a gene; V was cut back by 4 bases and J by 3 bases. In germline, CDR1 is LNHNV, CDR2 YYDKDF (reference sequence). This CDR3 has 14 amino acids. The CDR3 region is CATSKAGGHYEQYF. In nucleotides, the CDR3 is TGTGCCACCAGCAAGGCAGGGGGTCACTACGAGCAGTACTTC.